The present entry profiles one TCR beta chain with its context. The source of the sample is a study of blood T cell repertoires in COVID-19. About the study: Sources were T cells, B-cell-depleted T cells, or PBMCs; the material itself was cDNA or gDNA.

Followed over time, Seattle patients had been enrolled while infection was active. In the authors' workflow: Reference gene primer amplification yielded estimated nucleated cell counts. Using immunoSEQ multiplex PCR, the repertoire was profiled, and TCRdb retains in-frame clones only, with some absent. D and trimming were read from the DNA, whereas the V and J calls and clone size are those reported in that table. The profile shows approximately 300,000 clones, about nine tenths of them singletons. This TCR derives from a woman aged 25 to 45 with COVID-19, enrolled during active disease. The sample was peripheral blood.

CDR3 protein: CASSATHNQPQHF. The DNA of the CDR3 is TGCGCCAGCAGTGCTACTCACAATCAGCCCCAGCATTTT. This sequence joins TRBV10-1 and TRBJ1-5, with no clear D. CDR1 and CDR2 from the germline V gene are WNHNN and SYGVQD (reference sequence). The CDR3 contains 13 residues. Trimming took off 4 bases at V and 3 bases at J, with 7 bases between the two ends.